The present entry profiles one T cell receptor beta chain with its context. These data come from a study of blood T cell repertoires in COVID-19. Whole-study context: Samples of COVID-19 (acute and convalescent) were obtained from the United States, Italy and Spain. In each case, the material was cDNA or gDNA derived from T cells, B-cell-depleted T cells, or PBMCs.

Those enrolled in Seattle joined during active infection and were followed longitudinally afterward. Per the original methods: Researchers report that nucleated cell counts were estimated from reference gene primer amplification. The table came from immunoSEQ multiplex PCR; TCRdb's copy has only in-frame clones and leaves some out. V, J and clone size reflect that table, while D and trimming were determined from the DNA. The sample records 150,000 to 200,000 clones, around 80% being singletons. The germline V gene has CDR1 GTSNPN and CDR2 SVGIG (reference sequence). This CDR3 has 13 residues. V was clipped by 2 bases and J by 7 bases; unmatched bases: 8.

The V gene is TRBV30, the J gene TRBJ2-7; TRBD1 matches 7 bases. The clonotype originates from a woman between 65 and 79 years old with COVID-19, enrolled during active disease. The sample taken for sequencing was peripheral blood. The CDR3 DNA reads TGTGCCTGGAGTTCGGACAGGCTGTGGGAGCAGTACTTC. Protein sequence: CAWSSDRLWEQYF. The full variable domain, rest sourced from reference TRBV30 and TRBJ2-7, is SQTIHQWPATLVQPVGSPLSLECTVEGTSNPNLYWYRQAAGRGLQLLFYSVGIGQISSEVPQNLSASRPQDRQFILSSKKLLLSDSGFYLCAWSSDRLWEQYFGPGTRLTVT.